This record concerns one T cell receptor beta chain sequence. The antigen is undetermined. The sample is drawn from a study of cytomegalovirus exposure and HLA in healthy donors. CDR3 size: 15 residues. V lost 3 bases and J lost 2; bases outside the gene matches: 4. CDR1 MGHRA and CDR2 YSYEKL come from the germline V gene. Findings and caveats of the study: Reportedly, TCR beta sequences accurately predicted HLA-A and HLA-B alleles in most subjects.

The PCR was carried out with 60 Vbeta primers and 13 Jbeta primers. TCRdb's table, derived via immunoSEQ multiplex PCR, lists solely in-frame clones and lacks some. The sample totals about 39,000 clones; its top ten clones hold around 3.2%. The source is a woman aged 25 to 39 in good health and CMV-seropositive. Material for sequencing was PBMCs. V and J are TRBV4-1 and TRBJ2-7; 10 positions match TRBD2. The CDR3 sequence: CASSQPLAGAYEQYF. CDR3 in DNA: TGCGCCAGCAGCCAGCCGCTAGCGGGGGCCTACGAGCAGTACTTC.